The sequence of this T cell receptor (beta chain) was determined in a study of blood T cell repertoires in COVID-19 (dated by TCRdb to about 2020). Study-level background: The collaborator samples originated in the United States, Italy and Spain and spanned the acute and convalescent phases of COVID-19. The material from the prospective study consisted of cDNA or gDNA derived from T cells, B-cell-depleted T cells, or PBMCs. Samples were obtained from the ongoing ImmuneRACE study (first 160 participants) and from some 1,200 subjects provided by 6 global collaborators. Where available, HLA class I and class II types were taken from metadata supplied by the sample provider and were not determined by assay-based typing. The repertoires were released in a freely available public database meant as a resource for research on the immune response to SARS-CoV-2. Subjects who had been exposed to COVID-19, were actively infected with it, or had recovered from it provided the deeply sampled blood TCRbeta repertoires that made up the dataset. Nearly every sample came with metadata listing a de-identified subject ID, COVID-19 status, age in years and sex. What the authors observed across the whole study: The amount of clinical and demographic metadata varied by source and participant and was provided uncurated.

The immunoSEQ Assay, a bias-controlled multiplex PCR, was used to amplify TCRbeta CDR3 regions from genomic DNA. On the authors' methods: The number of nucleated cells in each sample was estimated from the amplification of reference gene primers within the assay. To quantify the absolute abundance of each unique TCRbeta CDR3 rearrangement, sequence reads were collapsed and filtered. For each sample, productive Simpson clonality was calculated by taking the square root of Simpson's diversity index across productive rearrangements. TCRdb re-hosts the immuneACCESS table, in-frame sequences only. Its copies lack some clones; in the studies checked, an unresolved V gene accounts for under half of them, and the cause for the rest is not known. V, J and clone size derive from that table, while D and trimming were established from the DNA sequence. The sample contains some 330,000 clones, roughly 90% of them found a single time. Together, the top ten hold around 20% of the sample.

Participants in the prospective study were aged roughly 18 to 89 years, lived in 20 to 30 United States geographic areas, and enrolled through a virtual design. In the prospective study, cohorts were assigned on the basis of participant-reported clinical history obtained from a screening survey and a study questionnaire. Recovered participants in ImmuneRACE Cohort 3 were defined by two consecutive negative NP/OP PCR tests, clearance by a healthcare professional, or resolution of symptoms. Each participant in the prospective study had whole blood, serum and a nasopharyngeal or oropharyngeal swab collected by mobile phlebotomists. Participants in the prospective study had the option to provide additional blood draws and questionnaires over an approximately 2-month period. Before DNA extraction, blood samples from the prospective study were shipped at room temperature or frozen. As to this clone: The antigen it binds to is not known. No per-base quality is available; no much larger clone lies one base away.

Based on the germline V gene, the CDR1 and CDR2 sequences are MDHEN and SYDVKM. Counted from cysteine to phenylalanine, this CDR3 has 13 amino acids. Here the CDR3 DNA is all that survives: 39 bases in frame from base 1. V sheds 2 bases and J sheds 11 bases, leaving 15 bases between their ends. The sample consisted of PBMCs or T cells enriched from blood (not recorded which). The TCR comes from a woman under 40 who had recovered from COVID-19. Recombination connected TRBV28 to TRBJ1-1; the D gene is unclear. The CDR3 region: CASSLSLEQTAFF. The DNA sequence is TGTGCCAGCAGTTTAAGTCTCGAACAGACGGCTTTCTTT.